The clone carrying this T cell receptor beta chain was detected only a few times. Antigen: not known. The data belong to a study of blood T cells in healthy people across ages. Study-level findings and limits: Compared with aged donors, long-lived donors showed fewer expanded clones, suggesting selection.

Germline V gene sequence: CDR1 MNHEY, CDR2 SVGEGT. The CDR3 has 15 amino acids. Trimming shortened V by 6 bases and J by 1 base, and 14 bases separated the two germline ends. PCR was performed a second time for about 7 to 12 cycles using a sample-barcoded 5' primer and a J-beta primer mix. TCRdb passed the 5' RACE reads through MiXCR, listing each CDR3 protein once. The sample includes around 990,000 distinct CDR3 sequences, less than 45% seen only once; the top ten take 10% to 15%. The sequencing input was blood. The TCR comes from a man aged 18-30 years in good health. This chain links TRBV6-2 or TRBV6-3 with TRBJ2-3, with a tentative D call TRBD1 (5 bases). CDR3 DNA sequence: TGTGCCAGCAGACCCCTTACGACAGGCACAGATACGCAGTATTTT. Translated, it gives CASRPLTTGTDTQYF.